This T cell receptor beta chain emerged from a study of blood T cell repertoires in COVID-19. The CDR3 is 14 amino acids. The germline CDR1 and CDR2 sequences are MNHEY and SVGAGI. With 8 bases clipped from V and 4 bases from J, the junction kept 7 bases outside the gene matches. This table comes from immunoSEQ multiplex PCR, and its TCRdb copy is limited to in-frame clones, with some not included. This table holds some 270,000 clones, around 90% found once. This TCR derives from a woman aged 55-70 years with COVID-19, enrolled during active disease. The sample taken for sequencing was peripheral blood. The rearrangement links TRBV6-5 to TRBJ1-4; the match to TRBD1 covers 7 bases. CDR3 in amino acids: CASRGQPLNEKLFF. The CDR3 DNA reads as TGTGCCAGCCGGGGACAGCCACTTAATGAAAAACTGTTTTTT.